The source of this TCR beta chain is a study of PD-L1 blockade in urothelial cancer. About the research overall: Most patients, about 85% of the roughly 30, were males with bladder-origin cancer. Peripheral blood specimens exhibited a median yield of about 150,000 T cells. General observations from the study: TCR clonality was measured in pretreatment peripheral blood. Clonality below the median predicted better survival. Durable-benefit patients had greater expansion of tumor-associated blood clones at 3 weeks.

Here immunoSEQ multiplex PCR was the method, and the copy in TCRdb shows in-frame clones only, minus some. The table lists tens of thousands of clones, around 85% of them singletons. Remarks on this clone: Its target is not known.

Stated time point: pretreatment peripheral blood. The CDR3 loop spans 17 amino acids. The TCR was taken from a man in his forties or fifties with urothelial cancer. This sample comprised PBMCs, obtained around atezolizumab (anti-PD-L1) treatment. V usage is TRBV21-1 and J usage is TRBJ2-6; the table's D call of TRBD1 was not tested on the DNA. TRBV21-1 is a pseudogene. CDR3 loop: CASSKGGVSSGANVLTF. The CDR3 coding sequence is TGTGCCAGCAGCAAAGGGGGCGTTTCCTCTGGGGCCAACGTCCTGACTTTC.